These 21 T cell receptor beta chains originate from one sample sequenced in a study of cytomegalovirus exposure and HLA in healthy donors. PCR was performed using 60 Vbeta and 13 Jbeta primers. Libraries were prepared by immunoSEQ multiplex PCR; TCRdb keeps only in-frame clonotypes and omits some of them. Found here are 100,000 or so clones, 80% of them singletons; the top ten hold around 6.9%. The sequenced material came from PBMCs. All receptors come from a man aged 25-45 years in good health and CMV-seropositive.

This clone was detected only once. This sequence joins TRBV18 and TRBJ2-5; 10 bases are a match to TRBD2. Per germline, CDR1 KGHSH and CDR2 LQKENI. This CDR3 comprises 17 residues. V was clipped by 2 bases and J by 1 base; unmatched bases: 7. DNA of the CDR3: TGTGCCAGCTCACCAATGTGGCTAGCGGGGGCCCAAGAGACCCAGTACTTC. Translation: CASSPMWLAGAQETQYF.

V and J are TRBV7-2 and TRBJ1-2; unclear D gene. V was shortened by 3 bases and J by 4 bases, with 12 bases between the two germline ends. The length of the CDR3 is 14 residues. From germline, CDR1 is SGHTA and CDR2 FQGNSA. For the CDR3, the DNA is TGTGCCAGCAGCTTCTTAGAGGGTTTCTATGGCTACACCTTC. Translation gives CASSFLEGFYGYTF.

The V and J genes are TRBV4-3 and TRBJ1-2, with 8 bases lining up with TRBD1. The CDR3 extends over 15 amino acids. Germline lookup yields CDR1 LGHNA and CDR2 YSLEER. Trimming removed 0 bases from V and 4 bases from J; junction bases left unmatched: 4. In nucleotides, the CDR3 is TGCGCCAGCAGCCAAGACAGGGGGCCGAGCTATGGCTACACCTTC. Its translation: CASSQDRGPSYGYTF.

The rearrangement joins TRBV9 to TRBJ1-1; D possibly corresponds to TRBD1 (6 bases). The V gene's germline CDR1 is SGDLS and CDR2 YYNGEE. This CDR3 is built from 13 residues. The V and J ends lost 5 bases and 1 base respectively, with 9 bases between them. CDR3 coding DNA: TGTGCCAGCAGTCGGACAGAGAACACTGAAGCTTTCTTT. Translated, it gives CASSRTENTEAFF.

The rearrangement joins TRBV15 to TRBJ1-2; 7 bases are a match to TRBD1. CDR3 length: 17 amino acids. Looked up from germline, CDR1 is LNHNV and CDR2 is YYDKDF (reference sequence). Trimming at V came to 6 bases and at J to 3 bases, leaving 16 bases not matched to a gene. CDR3 bases: TGTGCCACCAGTACCACTCCCTCAGGGGGTGCTTACTATGGCTACACCTTC. This gives the protein CATSTTPSGGAYYGYTF.

There are a few counts of this clone. CDR3 loop: CASSISGVYNEQFF. DNA for the CDR3: TGTGCCAGCAGTATTAGCGGGGTGTACAATGAGCAGTTCTTC. The rearrangement uses TRBV6-5 and TRBJ2-1; 8 bases map to TRBD2. Germline V gene lookup returns CDR1 MNHEY and CDR2 SVGAGI. The CDR3 contains 14 residues. The trim removed 5 bases at V and 4 bases at J, leaving 4 bases unmatched.

This clone was seen a few times. The V and J genes are TRBV27 and TRBJ1-5; possibly TRBD1 for D (6 bases). V lost 2 bases to trimming and J lost 3 bases, with 11 bases between them. Germline CDR1 and CDR2: MNHEY and SMNVEV (reference sequence). The CDR3 has 15 amino acids. The DNA for the CDR3 is TGTGCCAGCAGTTTAGGACAGACGGCCAATCAGCCCCAGCATTTT. It specifies CASSLGQTANQPQHF.

V gene TRBV10-1 combines with J gene TRBJ2-2; TRBD2 is a possible D gene (5 bases). Germline loops: CDR1 WNHNN, CDR2 SYGVQD (reference sequence). Trimming pared 3 bases from V and 6 bases from J, leaving 20 bases between. The CDR3 is made up of 17 amino acids. CDR3 in DNA: TGCGCCAGCAGTGAAGCCTCGGGATTAGACGGGGCCGGGGAGCTGTTTTTT. It is translated as CASSEASGLDGAGELFF.

This chain uses TRBV9 with TRBJ1-1; weak D call: TRBD1 (5 bases). The CDR3 has 19 residues. Trimming took 2 bases from V and 1 from J, leaving 24 bases between them. Germline CDR1 and CDR2: SGDLS and YYNGEE. The chain's CDR3 is CASSVGSQGVPLRNTEAFF. CDR3 DNA: TGTGCCAGCAGCGTCGGGTCCCAGGGTGTCCCGCTTAGGAACACTGAAGCTTTCTTT.

The chain uses TRBV7-9 and TRBJ1-1, with 7 bases fitting TRBD1. Germline values: CDR1 SEHNR, CDR2 FQNEAQ (reference sequence). V lost 2 bases and J lost 6; bases outside the gene matches: 9. This CDR3 has 15 residues. CDR3 amino acids: CASSLYLDREAEAFF. For the CDR3, the DNA is TGTGCCAGCAGCTTATATCTAGACAGGGAGGCTGAAGCTTTCTTT.

The CDR3 nucleotides read TGTGCCAGCAGCTTAAGCGTCCGGGGGGTAGGCGAAGCTTTCTTT. Translation: CASSLSVRGVGEAFF. The J gene is TRBJ1-1, the V gene TRBV13; D might be TRBD1 (5 bases). The germline CDR1 and CDR2 sequences are PRHDT and FYEKMQ (reference sequence). This CDR3 has 15 residues. V was clipped by 2 bases and J by 8 bases, with 18 bases between them.

The J gene is TRBJ2-3, the V gene TRBV4-1; 13 bases line up with TRBD2. The length of the CDR3 is 18 residues. Trimming cost V 2 bases and J 4 bases; bases outside gene matches: 9. Per the germline V gene, CDR1 is MGHRA and CDR2 is YSYEKL. CDR3 nucleotide sequence: TGCGCCAGCAGCCAACTTGAACTGGGGACTAGCGGGGCAGATACGCAGTATTTT. Its protein is CASSQLELGTSGADTQYF.

The gene calls are TRBV30 and TRBJ2-7; D is possibly TRBD1 (5 bases). Trimming took off 3 bases at V and 2 bases at J, with 20 bases between the two ends. The germline V gene has CDR1 GTSNPN and CDR2 SVGIG (reference sequence). The CDR3 is 16 amino acids. As DNA, the CDR3 is TGTGCCTGGAGCCTTGGCCCAGGGAAGAGGACCTACGAGCAGTACTTC. It encodes CAWSLGPGKRTYEQYF.

The chain employs TRBV10-1 and TRBJ2-1, with D perhaps matching TRBD1 (6 bases). Trimming stripped 5 bases from V and 1 base from J, with 12 bases between. The CDR3 spans 15 residues. Germline assignment: CDR1 WNHNN and CDR2 SYGVQD (reference sequence). The CDR3 nucleotides read TGCGCCAGCAGTAATCAGGGGAATTCCTACAATGAGCAGTTCTTC. Its protein product is CASSNQGNSYNEQFF.

V and J are TRBV7-2 and TRBJ2-1; 13 positions agree with TRBD2. The length of the CDR3 is 16 residues. The germline CDR1 and CDR2 sequences are SGHTA and FQGNSA. V gave up 5 bases and J gave up 7 bases; unmatched junction bases: 8. CDR3 nucleotides: TGTGCCAGCAGCCCCACTAGCGGGGGGGCCAGGAATGAGCAGTTCTTC. This encodes CASSPTSGGARNEQFF.

The rearrangement joins TRBV29-1 to TRBJ2-1, with 10 bases matching TRBD2. V shed 7 bases and J 8 bases; nucleotides not matched to a gene: 8. Germline-derived CDR1 and CDR2 are SQVTM and ANQGSEA. There are 13 residues in the CDR3. In DNA form, the CDR3 reads TGCAGCGCCGTCAGCGGGGGGGTCGATGAGCAGTTCTTC. This gives the protein CSAVSGGVDEQFF.

This sequence joins TRBV7-6 and TRBJ2-3, with D maybe TRBD1 (6 bases). The germline V gene has CDR1 SGHVS and CDR2 FNYEAQ. The CDR3 is made up of 16 amino acids. The V gene lost 5 bases and the J gene lost 2 bases, with 17 bases spanning the gap. The DNA of the CDR3 is TGTGCCAGCAGCCCGCTGGAGGACAGATTCACAGATACGCAGTATTTT. Protein sequence: CASSPLEDRFTDTQYF. Full variable domain (outside the CDR3, taken from reference TRBV7-6 and TRBJ2-3): GAGVSQSPRYKVTKRGQDVALRCDPISGHVSLYWYRQALGQGPEFLTYFNYEAQQDKSGLPNDRFSAERPEGSISTLTIQRTEQRDSAMYRCASSPLEDRFTDTQYFGPGTRLTVL.

The chain is built from TRBV30 and TRBJ2-3, with TRBD2 identical over 8 bases. J lost 10 bases, V lost 1 base, and 10 bases had no gene match. The germline V gene encodes CDR1 GTSNPN and CDR2 SVGIG (reference sequence). This CDR3 spans 14 amino acids. The CDR3, as DNA: TGTGCCTGGAGTGGAGGACTAGCCCTGGGAGCGCAGTATTTT. It translates to CAWSGGLALGAQYF.

The chain employs TRBV4-2 and TRBJ2-3, with D tentatively TRBD2 (7 bases). Trimming took 5 bases from V and 4 from J, leaving 13 bases between them. Germline CDR1 and CDR2: LGHNA and YNFKEQ. This CDR3 comprises 14 residues. CDR3 DNA sequence: TGTGCCAGCAGCGGGGGGGCCGAGGCAGATACGCAGTATTTT. Residues: CASSGGAEADTQYF.

The rearrangement links TRBV4-1 to TRBJ2-6; 8 nucleotides line up with TRBD1. Looked up from germline, CDR1 is MGHRA and CDR2 is YSYEKL. J was trimmed by 4 bases and V by 0 bases; bases with no gene match: 5. The CDR3 is 17 amino acids. In DNA form, the CDR3 reads TGCGCCAGCAGCCAAGATAGGCAGGGGGCCGGGGCCAACGTCCTGACTTTC. Protein sequence: CASSQDRQGAGANVLTF.

This rearrangement joins TRBV5-1 to TRBJ2-4, with D tentatively TRBD1 (5 bases). CDR3 length equals 15 residues. CDR1 is SGHRS and CDR2 is YFSETQ in the germline V gene. The V and J ends lost 4 bases and 1 base respectively, with 12 bases between them. CDR3 DNA: TGCGCCAGCAGCGAAAGGGGTACGGCCAAAAACATTCAGTACTTC. It is translated as CASSERGTAKNIQYF. Based on the CDR3 plus reference TRBV5-1 and TRBJ2-4, the full variable domain is KAGVTQTPRYLIKTRGQQVTLSCSPISGHRSVSWYQQTPGQGLQFLFEYFSETQRNKGNFPGRFSGRQFSNSRSEMNVSTLELGDSALYLCASSERGTAKNIQYFGAGTRLSVL.